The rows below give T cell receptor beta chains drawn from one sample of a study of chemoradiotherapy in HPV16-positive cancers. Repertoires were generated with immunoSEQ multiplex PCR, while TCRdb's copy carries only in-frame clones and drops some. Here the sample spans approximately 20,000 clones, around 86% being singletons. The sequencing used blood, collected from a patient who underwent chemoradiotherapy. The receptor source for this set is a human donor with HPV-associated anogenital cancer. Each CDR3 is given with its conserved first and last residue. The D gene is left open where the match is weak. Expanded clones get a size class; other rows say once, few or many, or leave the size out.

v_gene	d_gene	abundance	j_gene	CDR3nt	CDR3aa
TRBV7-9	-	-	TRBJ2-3	TGTGCCAGCAGCTCCGTCACAGATACGCAGTATTTT	CASSSVTDTQYF
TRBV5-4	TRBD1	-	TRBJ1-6	TGTGCCAGCAGCCCCAACGGACAGGGGTATTCACCCCTCCACTTT	CASSPNGQGYSPLHF
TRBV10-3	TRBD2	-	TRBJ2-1	TGTGCCATCAGAGCCGGGACTAGCGGGAGTAGGGATGAGCAGTTCTTC	CAIRAGTSGSRDEQFF
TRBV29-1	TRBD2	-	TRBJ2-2	TGCAGCGTGCTTACTACTAGCGGACCCTTTACCGGGGAGCTGTTTTTT	CSVLTTSGPFTGELFF
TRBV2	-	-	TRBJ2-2	TGTGCCAGCAGTGGGGTAGGATACACCGGGGAGCTGTTTTTT	CASSGVGYTGELFF
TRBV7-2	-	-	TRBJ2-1	TGTGCCAGCAGCATGGGGATTTTCTCCTACAATGAGCAGTTCTTC	CASSMGIFSYNEQFF
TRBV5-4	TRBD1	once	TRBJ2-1	TGTGCCAGCAGCTCACGGACAGGGGAAGGCAATGAGCAGTTCTTC	CASSSRTGEGNEQFF
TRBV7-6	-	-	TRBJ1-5	TGTGCCAGCAGCTCTGATGGCGGAAATCGGCCCCAGCATTTT	CASSSDGGNRPQHF
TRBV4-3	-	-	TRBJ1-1	TGCGCCAGCAGCCAAGTTCAGACCGACACTGAAGCTTTCTTT	CASSQVQTDTEAFF
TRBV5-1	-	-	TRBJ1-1	TGCGCCAGCAGCTTGACGGGGGAGGCAGGGGCTTTCTTT	CASSLTGEAGAFF
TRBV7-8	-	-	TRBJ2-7	TGTGCCAGCAGCTTAAGGGGCGGAGGAAGCTACGAGCAGTACTTC	CASSLRGGGSYEQYF
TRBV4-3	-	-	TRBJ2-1	TGCGCCAGCAGCCAGGCCCATGGCAGCCGGTTCTACAATGAGCAGTTCTTC	CASSQAHGSRFYNEQFF
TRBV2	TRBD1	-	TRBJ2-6	TGTGCCAATCAGGGGGCCCTCCTCACCTCTGGGGCCAACGTCCTGACTTTC	CANQGALLTSGANVLTF
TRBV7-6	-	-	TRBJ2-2	TGTGCCAGCAGCCCGGGGGCCGGGGAGCTGTTTTTT	CASSPGAGELFF
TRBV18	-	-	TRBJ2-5	TGTGTCACAGGGCTACAAGAGACCCAGTACTTC	CVTGLQETQYF
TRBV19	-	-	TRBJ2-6	TGTGCCAGTAGTATAACTGGGGCCAACGTCCTGACTTTC	CASSITGANVLTF
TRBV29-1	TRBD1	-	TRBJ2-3	TGCAGCGGTAAACAGGGGGTAAACACAGATACGCAGTATTTT	CSGKQGVNTDTQYF
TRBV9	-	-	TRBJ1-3	TGTGCCAGCAGCGTAGCTGACCCCGGGACCTCTTCAGGAAACACCATATATTTT	CASSVADPGTSSGNTIYF
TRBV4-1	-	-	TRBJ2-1	TGCGCCAGCAGCCAAGTAGGACTGAACAATGAGCAGTTCTTC	CASSQVGLNNEQFF
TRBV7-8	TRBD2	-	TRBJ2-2	TGTGCCAGCAGCTTAGCCCGTCTAGCGGGGGGCCAGGCCGGGGAGCTGTTTTTT	CASSLARLAGGQAGELFF
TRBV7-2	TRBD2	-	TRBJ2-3	TGTGCCAGCAGCTTAGTCGGTAGCGGGAGGCCGGATACGCAGTATTTT	CASSLVGSGRPDTQYF
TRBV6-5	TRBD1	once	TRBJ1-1	TGTGCCAGCAGTCCAGGGGGCGCGGACACTGAAGCTTTCTTT	CASSPGGADTEAFF
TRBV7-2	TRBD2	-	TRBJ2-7	TGTGCCAGCAGCTTACGCCCTCCTAGCGGGAGTGCCCACGAGCAGTACTTC	CASSLRPPSGSAHEQYF
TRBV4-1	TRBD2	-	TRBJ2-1	TGCGCCAGCAGCCAAGAAAGCGGGACCTACAATGAGCAGTTCTTC	CASSQESGTYNEQFF
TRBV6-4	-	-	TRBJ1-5	TGTGCCAGCAGTGACGAGGCAGGTCAGCCCCAGCATTTT	CASSDEAGQPQHF
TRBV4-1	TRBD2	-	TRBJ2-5	TGCGCCAGCAGCCCCAGACTGACCGGGGGGGTATCAAGGGACTTC	CASSPRLTGGVSRDF
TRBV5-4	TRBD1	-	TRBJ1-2	TGTGCCAGCAGCTGGACAGGGGCAATGGTGGCAGGCTACACCTTC	CASSWTGAMVAGYTF
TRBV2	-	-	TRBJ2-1	TGTGCCAGCATCAAGGTCCTCGCCGGGAATGAGCAGTTCTTC	CASIKVLAGNEQFF
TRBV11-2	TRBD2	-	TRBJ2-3	TGTGCCAGCAACGTCGTAGCGGGGGGCCACACAGATACGCAGTATTTT	CASNVVAGGHTDTQYF
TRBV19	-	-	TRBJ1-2	TGTGCCAGTAGTATCCGGAGCCCTAACTATGGCTACACCTTC	CASSIRSPNYGYTF
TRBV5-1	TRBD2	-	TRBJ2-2	TGCGCCAGCAGCCTGATAGCGGGAGGAGGAGAGCTGTTTTTT	CASSLIAGGGELFF
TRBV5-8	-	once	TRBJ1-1	TGTGCCAGCAGGAGTTCGGGTAGAGAAGCTTTCTTT	CASRSSGREAFF
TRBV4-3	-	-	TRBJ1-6	TGCGCCAGCAGCCAAGCGCAGGGGTATAATTCACCCCTCCACTTT	CASSQAQGYNSPLHF
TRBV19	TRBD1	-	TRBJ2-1	TGTGCCAGTAGTATTATGGGGGCAGGGGGCAATGAGCAGTTCTTC	CASSIMGAGGNEQFF
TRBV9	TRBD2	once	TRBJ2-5	TGTGCCAGCAGCGTAGGGCTTAGCGGGGTTGGGACCCAGTACTTC	CASSVGLSGVGTQYF
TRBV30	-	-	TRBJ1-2	TGTGCCTGGAGTGTACTTCGAGCGCAGTTAGCTAACTATGGCTACACCTTC	CAWSVLRAQLANYGYTF
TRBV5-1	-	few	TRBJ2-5	TGCGCCAGCAGCGGCACACACCAAGAGACCCAGTACTTC	CASSGTHQETQYF
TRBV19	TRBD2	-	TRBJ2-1	TGTGCCAGTAGTATCGGGGCTAGCGGACACAATGAGCAGTTCTTC	CASSIGASGHNEQFF
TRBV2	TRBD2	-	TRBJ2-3	TGTGCCAGCAGCCCGGGACTAGCGGGGGGGCTATTGGATACGCAGTATTTT	CASSPGLAGGLLDTQYF
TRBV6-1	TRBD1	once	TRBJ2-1	TGTGCCAGCACCGAAACGGGACAGGGTTGGAATGAGCAGTTCTTC	CASTETGQGWNEQFF
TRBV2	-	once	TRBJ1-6	TGTGCCAGCAGTAACGGGGACCGCGGCGATAATTCACCCCTCCACTTT	CASSNGDRGDNSPLHF